This T cell receptor beta chain was sequenced for a study of CD8+CD57+ T cells in acquired aplastic anemia. Genomic DNA served as template for TCR beta VDJ and CDR3 profiling. TCRdb fed the reads into MiXCR, producing one record per CDR3 protein. Of 95,000 to 150,000 distinct CDR3 sequences in the sample, about 40% were seen once. Study-level findings and limits: Simpson's diversity of CD8+ cells was not significantly different in patients compared with controls. Overlap between patients and controls comprised some 31 CD8+ CDR3 sequences.

Patients chosen for sequencing had CD8+CD57+ cells that had expanded, as shown by flow cytometry. About this clonotype itself: Its antigen is currently unknown.

The CDR3 is 13 amino acids. The ends lost 5 bases at V and 6 bases at J; junction bases unmatched: 6. CDR1 and CDR2 (germline): SNHLY, FYNNEI. This sequence joins TRBV2 and TRBJ1-2; 7 positions agree with TRBD1. The material sequenced was sorted CD4+, CD8+, or CD8+CD57+ T cells (not recorded which) from PBMCs. This TCR derives from a human donor with aplastic anemia. The CDR3 spells CASSFGTEDGYTF. For the CDR3, the DNA is TGTGCCAGCAGTTTTGGGACAGAAGATGGCTACACCTTC. Variable domain in full (rest from reference TRBV2 and TRBJ1-2): EPEVTQTPSHQVTQMGQEVILRCVPISNHLYFYWYRQILGQKVEFLVSFYNNEISEKSEIFDDQFSVERPDGSNFTLKIRSTKLEDSAMYFCASSFGTEDGYTFGSGTRLTVV.